The TCR beta chain described here comes from a study of blood T cell repertoires in COVID-19. In the study overall: Specimens from acute and convalescent COVID-19 originated in the United States, Italy and Spain. T cells, B-cell-depleted T cells, or PBMCs supplied cDNA or gDNA.

Original processing notes: Estimates of nucleated cell counts were drawn from the amplification of reference gene primers. Clones were read by immunoSEQ multiplex PCR, and TCRdb kept only the in-frame ones, dropping some. The V and J calls and the clone size are those of that table, but D and trimming were determined from the DNA. This sample carries 80,000 to 100,000 clones, roughly 89% of them seen once, and the ten largest clones take around 3.9%. Germline V gene data show CDR1 as LGHNT and CDR2 as FRNRAP. Between the trimmed V and J ends, which lost 1 base and 6 bases, there was a span of 7 bases. The CDR3 is 14 residues long.

Sequenced sample: peripheral blood. The J gene is TRBJ1-6, the V gene TRBV12-5, with D unresolved. The sequence was obtained from a human donor with COVID-19, enrolled during active disease. The donor label of this sample is uncertain. CDR3 residues: CASGLGAGNSPLHF. CDR3 bases: TGTGCTAGTGGTTTGGGGGCAGGTAATTCACCCCTCCACTTT.